Listed here are 22 T cell receptor beta chains from one sample, sequenced in a study of patients and donors after allogeneic stem cell transplantation. A single record per CDR3 protein comes from TCRdb applying MiXCR to the RT-PCR reads. The sample shows approximately 150,000 distinct CDR3 sequences, 30% of them seen only once. Source material: blood, either unsorted or a sorted T cell fraction (not recorded which). These receptors came from a human donor who was either an allogeneic HSCT recipient or a stem cell or donor lymphocyte infusion donor (not recorded which). It is not recorded whose cells these are; they may come from a transplant donor.

The chain links TRBV6-6 to TRBJ2-5; tentative D call: TRBD2 (6 bases). Germline V lookup: CDR1 MNHNY, CDR2 SVGAGI (reference sequence). The V end lost 2 bases, the J end lost 2 bases, and 12 bases lay between the germline ends. This CDR3 contains 15 residues. Here the CDR3 reads CASSYREWQQETQYF. Here the CDR3 DNA reads TGTGCCAGCAGTTACCGGGAGTGGCAACAAGAGACCCAGTACTTC.

There are a few counts of this clonotype. The chain links TRBV20-1 to TRBJ2-1, with 11 bases aligning to TRBD2. Germline assignment: CDR1 DFQATT and CDR2 SNEGSKA (reference sequence). This CDR3 region has 13 residues. After removal of 1 base from V and 8 bases from J, the junction contained 1 base not matched to a gene. The DNA of the CDR3 is TGCAGTGCTAGAGTACTAGCGGGAGATGAGCAGTTCTTC. Translating gives CSARVLAGDEQFF.

This chain uses TRBV28 with TRBJ2-7, with D maybe TRBD1 (6 bases). The V and J ends lost 3 bases and 4 bases respectively, with 13 bases between them. Germline lookup yields CDR1 MDHEN and CDR2 SYDVKM. There are 14 residues in the CDR3. The CDR3 region is CASSLDSGVYEQYF. DNA for the CDR3: TGTGCCAGCAGTTTGGACAGTGGGGTATACGAGCAGTACTTC. The variable domain in full, completed from reference TRBV28 and TRBJ2-7, reads DVKVTQSSRYLVKRTGEKVFLECVQDMDHENMFWYRQDPGLGLRLIYFSYDVKMKEKGDIPEGYSVSREKKERFSLILESASTNQTSMYLCASSLDSGVYEQYFGPGTRLTVT.

J is TRBJ2-1 and V is TRBV7-9; D call uncertain. This CDR3 is 14 amino acids long. Trimming took 5 bases from V and 4 from J, leaving 12 bases between them. Germline V CDR1 and CDR2: SEHNR, FQNEAQ (reference sequence). In DNA, the CDR3 is TGTGCCAGCAGCATAGGGCTACTTTACAATGAGCAGTTCTTC. This sequence encodes CASSIGLLYNEQFF.

This clonotype was counted at least ten times. V gene TRBV6-6 combines with J gene TRBJ1-2; 8 bases are a match to TRBD1. With V trimmed by 5 bases and J by 6 bases, 8 bases remained unmatched. Looked up from germline, CDR1 is MNHNY and CDR2 is SVGAGI (reference sequence). This CDR3 spans 14 amino acids. CDR3 DNA: TGTGCCAGCAGTCCACAGGGGGTTGAACATGGCTACACCTTC. This sequence encodes CASSPQGVEHGYTF.

The rearrangement joins TRBV9 to TRBJ2-1; TRBD2 might be the D (6 bases). The germline V gene encodes CDR1 SGDLS and CDR2 YYNGEE. The CDR3 is 15 amino acids. The ends were cut back, 0 bases at V and 7 bases at J, with 14 bases in the middle. The CDR3 DNA follows: TGTGCCAGCAGCGTAGAGCCATTGCGGGGTAATGAGCAGTTCTTC. Amino acid sequence: CASSVEPLRGNEQFF.

The rearrangement joins TRBV28 to TRBJ1-5, with 8 bases aligning to TRBD1. CDR3 length equals 14 residues. Germline loops: CDR1 MDHEN, CDR2 SYDVKM. V dropped 6 bases and J dropped 7; count of bases not matched to a gene: 8. CDR3 amino acids: CASRNRGVKQPQHF. The CDR3 DNA sequence: TGTGCCAGCAGAAACAGGGGGGTTAAGCAGCCCCAGCATTTT.

Notes on this clonotype: With a much larger clone just one base away, this may be a read error. The chain links TRBV7-8 to TRBJ1-2; D unresolved. Germline lookup yields CDR1 SGHVS and CDR2 FQNEAQ. The CDR3 has 13 amino acids. CDR3 amino acids: CASRPPMDYAYTF. The CDR3 bases are TGTGCCAGCAGACCCCCGATGGACTATGCCTACACCTTC.

V and J are TRBV20-1 and TRBJ1-2; D possibly corresponds to TRBD1 (5 bases). This CDR3 spans 16 amino acids. CDR1 DFQATT and CDR2 SNEGSKA come from the germline V gene (reference sequence). V was cut by 0 bases and J by 4 bases, with 18 bases left in between. CDR3 DNA: TGCAGTGCTAGAGACCTGGGACGGCCTGTGCTCTATGGCTACACCTTC. It codes for CSARDLGRPVLYGYTF.

The chain couples TRBV29-1 to TRBJ2-5; 8 nucleotides align to TRBD1. CDR3 size: 13 residues. Per germline, CDR1 SQVTM and CDR2 ANQGSEA. With 7 bases clipped from V and 5 bases from J, the junction kept 9 bases outside the gene matches. The CDR3 region is CSGDAGGGETQYF. CDR3 DNA: TGCAGCGGGGATGCAGGGGGCGGCGAGACCCAGTACTTC. The whole variable domain, filled in from reference TRBV29-1 and TRBJ2-5, reads SAVISQKPSRDICQRGTSLTIQCQVDSQVTMMFWYRQQPGQSLTLIATANQGSEATYESGFVIDKFPISRPNLTFSTLTVSNMSPEDSSIYLCSGDAGGGETQYFGPGTRLLVL.

The V gene is TRBV4-1, the J gene TRBJ2-7; weak D call: TRBD2 (5 bases). Germline V CDR1 and CDR2: MGHRA, YSYEKL. The V end was cut by 0 bases, the J end by 3 bases, with 15 bases between. The CDR3 length is 16 residues. CDR3 sequence (DNA): TGCGCCAGCAGCCAAGATGGACCGGCGGGCTACTACGAGCAGTACTTC. This encodes CASSQDGPAGYYEQYF.

The chain carries TRBV21-1 and TRBJ1-2. TRBV21-1 constitutes a pseudogene. The CDR3 is 13 residues long. CDR3 loop: CACSRRGTNGYTF. The CDR3 DNA is TGTGCCTGCAGCAGGAGGGGTACTAATGGCTACACCTTC.

The J gene is TRBJ2-7, the V gene TRBV4-3; D possibly corresponds to TRBD2 (5 bases). Looked up from germline, CDR1 is LGHNA and CDR2 is YSLEER. Trimming stripped 2 bases from V and 6 bases from J, with 17 bases between. The CDR3 runs 15 residues. In DNA, the CDR3 is TGCGCCAGCAGCCAAATGCCGGGGTTAGGTCGCGAGCAGTACTTC. It yields the protein CASSQMPGLGREQYF.

The chain recombines TRBV19 with TRBJ2-7; TRBD2 agrees at 11 bases. In germline, CDR1 is LNHDA, CDR2 SQIVND (reference sequence). V gave up 3 bases and J gave up 3 bases; unmatched junction bases: 4. This CDR3 region has 15 residues. As DNA, the CDR3 is TGTGCCAGTAGTATGGGACTAGCGGAATACTACGAGCAGTACTTC. It translates to CASSMGLAEYYEQYF.

CDR3 coding DNA: TGCAGCGTTGAGCTAGCGGGAGAGTACGAGCAGTACTTC. Translating it yields CSVELAGEYEQYF. This rearrangement joins TRBV29-1 to TRBJ2-7, with 10 bases that match TRBD2. In germline, CDR1 is SQVTM, CDR2 ANQGSEA. The trim removed 3 bases at V and 4 bases at J, leaving 3 bases unmatched. The CDR3 is made up of 13 amino acids.

This clonotype came up many times. The V call is TRBV5-1, the J call TRBJ1-1, with D tentatively TRBD1 (5 bases). Germline V lookup: CDR1 SGHRS, CDR2 YFSETQ. The CDR3 consists of 15 residues. Trimming left V 0 bases short and J 0 bases short, with 9 bases between. As DNA, the CDR3 is TGCGCCAGCAGCTTGGAGGCAGGGATGAACACTGAAGCTTTCTTT. It translates to CASSLEAGMNTEAFF.

There are a few counts of this clonotype. The J gene is TRBJ1-5, the V gene TRBV11-2; D gene ambiguous. The V gene lost 5 bases and the J gene lost 0 bases, with 11 bases spanning the gap. Germline values: CDR1 SGHAT, CDR2 FQNNGV. The CDR3 runs 15 residues. The chain's CDR3 is CASSQSVYSNQPQHF. CDR3 nucleotides: TGTGCCAGCAGCCAGTCGGTGTATAGCAATCAGCCCCAGCATTTT.

In its sample, this clonotype was seen once. The rearrangement links TRBV20-1 to TRBJ2-3; TRBD2 matches at 13 bases. Trimming removed 0 bases from V and 6 bases from J; junction bases left unmatched: 9. The CDR3 has 17 amino acids. Germline V gene data show CDR1 as DFQATT and CDR2 as SNEGSKA (reference sequence). The CDR3 here is CSARDPWTSGSFDTQYF. In nucleotides, the CDR3 is TGCAGTGCTAGAGATCCGTGGACTAGCGGGAGTTTTGATACGCAGTATTTT.

The chain joins TRBV7-6 to TRBJ2-3, with TRBD1 matching 7 bases. From germline, CDR1 is SGHVS and CDR2 FNYEAQ. This CDR3 has 15 residues. Trimming took 5 bases from V and 1 from J; bases not matched to a gene: 6. This chain's CDR3 is CASSPQGERTDTQYF. In nucleotides, the CDR3 is TGTGCCAGCAGCCCCCAGGGGGAACGCACAGATACGCAGTATTTT.

This clonotype occurred a few times. The chain is built from TRBV10-3 and TRBJ1-2; TRBD1 is a possible D gene (5 bases). The germline V and J ends were trimmed by 0 bases and 2 bases, with 10 bases remaining between them. This CDR3 region has 15 residues. Per the germline V gene, CDR1 is ENHRY and CDR2 is SYGVKD. This chain's CDR3 is CAISESDQGNYGYTF. The CDR3 nucleotides read TGTGCCATCAGTGAGTCGGATCAGGGAAACTATGGCTACACCTTC.

This clonotype was seen repeatedly, ten times or more. The rearrangement joins TRBV12-3 or TRBV12-4 to TRBJ1-1; D call uncertain. Trimming removed 3 bases from V and 8 bases from J, with 10 bases in between. CDR3 size: 12 residues. In DNA form, the CDR3 reads TGTGCCAGCAGTTTTGGGCCCGTCGAAGCTTTCTTT. Translating it yields CASSFGPVEAFF.

Only a few counts were recorded for this clonotype. The V call is TRBV9, the J call TRBJ2-7, with a weak D call TRBD1 (5 bases). CDR1 SGDLS and CDR2 YYNGEE come from the germline V gene. The CDR3 sequence is 13 residues long. V was pared by 0 bases and J by 7 bases, with 11 bases between. In DNA form, the CDR3 reads TGTGCCAGCAGCGTAGCCAGGGATAGGGAGCAGTACTTC. Its protein product is CASSVARDREQYF.